A selection of T cell receptor beta chains follows, all from one sample in a study of cytomegalovirus exposure and HLA in healthy donors. Assay: immunoSEQ multiplex PCR; the TCRdb copy retains only in-frame clones and omits some. Of 150,000 to 200,000 clones listed, around nine tenths were seen once; the top ten hold 2% to 3%. Sequenced: PBMCs. The receptors were gathered from a young man in good health and CMV-seropositive. The CDR3 runs from the conserved cysteine through the conserved F or W.

TRBJ2-1 TRBV7-2 CASSLQGEEFF
TRBJ2-1 TRBV28 CASSSPAGKIWQFF
TRBJ1-3 TRBV19 CASSTRVSGNTIYF
TRBJ1-1 TRBV7-2 CASSFGGQGKNTEAFF
TRBJ2-5 TRBV7-6 CASSSSSGEETQYF
TRBJ2-7 TRBV4-2 CASSQAQQGYEQYF
TRBJ1-2 TRBV5-4 CASSLGALSTNYGYTF
TRBJ1-2 TRBV4-2 CASSQKVAGPSGYTF
TRBJ2-7 TRBV27 CASSRTAGLYEQYF
TRBJ2-3 TRBV7-2 CASRRVLEGTDTQYF
TRBJ1-1 TRBV2 CASSRQGQHEAFF
TRBJ1-4 TRBV28 CASSLGGLKANEKLFF
TRBJ2-5 TRBV7-7 CASSLDASGEETQYF
TRBJ1-2 TRBV27 CASWGTGDNYGYTF
TRBJ1-1 TRBV4-3 CASSHPGGASEAFF
TRBJ2-7 TRBV7-2 CASSTSGRGTYEQYF
TRBJ1-2 TRBV5-6 CASSPTGYGYTF
TRBJ1-1 TRBV30 CAWIRLQGRLDTEAFF
TRBJ2-1 TRBV4-3 CASSLGLAGGLPFF
TRBJ1-4 TRBV5-1 CASSRGQGGYEKLFF
TRBJ2-7 TRBV2 CASSTDRGRNEQYF
TRBJ1-2 TRBV7-2 CASSEGQGVYSAYGYTF
TRBJ2-7 TRBV6-6 CASSRTGTSGTYEQYF
TRBJ2-7 TRBV7-2 CASSLAEGYEQYF
TRBJ2-6 TRBV7-9 CASGGSYSGANVLTF
TRBJ2-7 TRBV27 CASSLGTGLSHEQYF
TRBJ1-2 TRBV7-2 CASSSPQKPNYGYTF